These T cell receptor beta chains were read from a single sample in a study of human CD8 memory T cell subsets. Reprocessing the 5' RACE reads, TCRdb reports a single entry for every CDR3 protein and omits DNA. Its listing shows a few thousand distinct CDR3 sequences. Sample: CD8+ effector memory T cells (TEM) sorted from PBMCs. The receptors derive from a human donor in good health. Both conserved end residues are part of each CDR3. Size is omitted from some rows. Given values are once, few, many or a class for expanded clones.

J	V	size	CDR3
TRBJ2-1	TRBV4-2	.	CASSPERYYNEQFF
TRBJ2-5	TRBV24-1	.	CATSDWEGTETQYF
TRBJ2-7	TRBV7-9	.	CASSADTREQYF
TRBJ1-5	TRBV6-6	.	CASRLTGGNQPQHF
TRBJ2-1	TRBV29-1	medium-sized	CSVEGSSSSSYNEQFF
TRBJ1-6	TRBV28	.	CASSGPRGPLHF
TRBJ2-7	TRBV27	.	CASSSRGSQHYEQYF
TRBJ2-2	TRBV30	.	CAWSVQHPELFF
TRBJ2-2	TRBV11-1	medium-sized	CASRSGLHTGELFF
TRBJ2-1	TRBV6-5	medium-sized	CASSYFRPDTNEQFF
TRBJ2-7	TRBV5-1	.	CASSLLSGGPSLGEQYF
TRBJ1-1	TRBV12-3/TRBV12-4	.	CASSRTGTNTEAFF
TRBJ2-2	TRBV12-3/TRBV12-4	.	CASRDSTSGTMFF
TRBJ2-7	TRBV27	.	CASSSGAPLEQYF
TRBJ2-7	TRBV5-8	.	CASTQVGGTPYEQYF
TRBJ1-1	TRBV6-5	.	CASSYSTAGEAFF
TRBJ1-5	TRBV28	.	CASSRDVNNQPQHF
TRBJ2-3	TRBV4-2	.	CASSQKSTDTQYF
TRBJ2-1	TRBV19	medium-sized	CASSIPPSSEEIGEQFF
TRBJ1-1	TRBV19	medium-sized	CASSTLQELTEAFF
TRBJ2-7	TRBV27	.	CASSLNSYEQYF
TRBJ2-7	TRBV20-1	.	CSALGGSSYEQYF
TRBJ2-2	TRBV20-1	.	CSARDIGGNTGELFF
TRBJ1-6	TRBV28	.	CASSFRDRNSPLHF
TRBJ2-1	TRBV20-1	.	CSARDALGVEYNEQFF
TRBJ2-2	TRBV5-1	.	CASSLWGYDTGELFF
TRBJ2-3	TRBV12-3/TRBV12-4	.	CASSPSNTQYF
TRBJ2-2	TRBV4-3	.	CASSQVTSGPGELFF
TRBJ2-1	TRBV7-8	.	CASSPRTGFDNEQFF
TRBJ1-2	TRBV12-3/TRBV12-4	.	CASSLGLQGWYGYTF
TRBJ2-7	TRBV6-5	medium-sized	CASSYSSDRLYEQYF
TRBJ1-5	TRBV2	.	CASEPRRFSQGQPQHF
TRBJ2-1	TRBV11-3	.	CASSHPLANEQFF
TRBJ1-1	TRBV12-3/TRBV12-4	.	CASSRGPGTIGPEAFF
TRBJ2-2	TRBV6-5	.	CASSYDSSGQGVSGELFF
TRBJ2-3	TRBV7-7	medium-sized	CASSDARGDTQYF
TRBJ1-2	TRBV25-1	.	CASSESSGGAYGYTF
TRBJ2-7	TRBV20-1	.	CSVPSGPYEQYF
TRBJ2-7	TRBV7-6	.	CASSLGTGAYEQYF
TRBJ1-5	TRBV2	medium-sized	CASGWTGGSGNQPQHF
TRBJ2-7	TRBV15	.	CATSGPTDEQYF
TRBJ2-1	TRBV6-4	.	CASSTSGNNEQFF
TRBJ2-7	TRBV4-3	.	CASSQGRGSSYEQYF
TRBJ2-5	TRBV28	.	CASSPLTSGGQETQYF
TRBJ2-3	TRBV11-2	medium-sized	CASSPTGLAGGQRDTQYF
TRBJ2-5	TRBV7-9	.	CASSGWGGGGHQETQYF
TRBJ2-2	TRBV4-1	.	CASSQEVSGELFF
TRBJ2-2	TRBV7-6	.	CASSLDPGNTGELFF
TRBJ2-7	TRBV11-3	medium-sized	CASSLRIRPSEQYF
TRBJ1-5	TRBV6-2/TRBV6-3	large	CASRGGSPDSIYQPQHF
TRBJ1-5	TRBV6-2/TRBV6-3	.	CASSYPRRGGNQPQHF
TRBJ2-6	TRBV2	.	CASKETSAGANVLTF
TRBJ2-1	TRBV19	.	CASSMGLEQFF
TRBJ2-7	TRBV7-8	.	CASSLGLASGPTYEQYF
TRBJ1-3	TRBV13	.	CASSLVISGNTIYF
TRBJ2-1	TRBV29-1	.	CSVEGEDPGTSGSYNEQFF
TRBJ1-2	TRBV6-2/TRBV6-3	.	CASSYRAHEGYTF
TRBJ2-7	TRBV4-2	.	CASSQDYQSYEQYF
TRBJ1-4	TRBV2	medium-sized	CASSGGETNEKLFF